This T cell receptor beta chain was captured in a study of neurological immune-mediated disorders. Study-level background: Among the roughly 35 patients with multiple sclerosis, approximately 31 were relapsing-remitting, while 3 were secondary progressive.

Ten or more counts support this clonotype. 2 million unsorted PBMCs were stored in RNAlater at -80 °C before RNA extraction. The cDNA was generated through 5'RACE incorporating 10-nucleotide random UMIs. TCRdb redid the calling of the 5' RACE reads with MiXCR, one entry per CDR3 protein. In the table there are more than 45,000 distinct CDR3 sequences, about 2.5% of which are singletons. The V gene's germline CDR1 is DFQATT and CDR2 SNEGSKA (reference sequence). The V segment lost 7 bases and the J segment 3 bases; nucleotides outside the gene matches: 7. This CDR3 comprises 15 residues. The chain has TRBV20-1 and TRBJ2-2, with 11 bases that match TRBD2. Sequenced: PBMCs. This clonotype was sampled from a man aged 50 to 60 with multiple sclerosis. In DNA, the CDR3 is TGCAGTGGGGAACTAGCGGGGGTACACACCGGGGAGCTGTTTTTT. This sequence encodes CSGELAGVHTGELFF.